Below are 25 T cell receptor beta chains sequenced from a single sample in a study of blood T cell repertoires in COVID-19. Method: immunoSEQ multiplex PCR; TCRdb's copy keeps in-frame clones and lacks some. The sample lists about 180,000 clones, almost 80% occurring once. Sequenced material: peripheral blood. Receptors originate from a woman aged 70-85 years with acute or convalescent COVID-19.

The chain has TRBV19 and TRBJ1-6; D is possibly TRBD1 (6 bases). Trimming cost V 6 bases and J 9 bases, with 12 bases left between them. The CDR3 extends over 13 amino acids. CDR1 is LNHDA, CDR2 SQIVND, per germline (reference sequence). The CDR3 sequence is CASRRGRGSPLHF. In DNA form, the CDR3 reads TGTGCCAGTAGAAGGGGGAGAGGTTCACCCCTCCACTTT.

This chain uses TRBV11-3 with TRBJ2-4; D gene ambiguous. The CDR3 is 14 residues long. Germline CDR1 and CDR2: SGHNT and YENEEA. Trimming pared 0 bases from V and 4 bases from J, leaving 7 bases between. The CDR3 here is CASSLDPSKNIQYF. CDR3 nucleotides: TGTGCCAGCAGCTTAGATCCCAGTAAAAACATTCAGTACTTC. Using reference TRBV11-3 and TRBJ2-4 for the parts outside the CDR3, the full variable domain is EAGVVQSPRYKIIEKKQPVAFWCNPISGHNTLYWYLQNLGQGPELLIRYENEEAVDDSQLPKDRFSAERLKGVDSTLKIQPAELGDSAVYLCASSLDPSKNIQYFGAGTRLSVL.

V gene TRBV7-9 combines with J gene TRBJ2-1; D is undetermined. The germline gives CDR1 SEHNR, CDR2 FQNEAQ (reference sequence). Trimming pared 1 base from V and 4 bases from J, leaving 8 bases between. CDR3 size: 14 residues. The CDR3 spells CASSLGVEYNEQFF. The CDR3, as DNA: TGTGCCAGCAGCTTAGGGGTGGAGTACAATGAGCAGTTCTTC.

The chain carries TRBV19 and TRBJ2-1; 9 nucleotides line up with TRBD2. Germline-derived CDR1 and CDR2 are LNHDA and SQIVND (reference sequence). Trimming cost V 6 bases and J 0 bases; bases outside gene matches: 6. CDR3 length: 16 amino acids. The CDR3 DNA is TGTGCCAGTAGACCCCTAGCGGGAAGCTCCTACAATGAGCAGTTCTTC. Its translation is CASRPLAGSSYNEQFF.

The chain employs TRBV2 and TRBJ2-2; 8 bases fit TRBD1. There are 14 residues in the CDR3. V trimming: 2 bases; J trimming: 5 bases; junction bases outside the gene matches: 1. The germline V gene has CDR1 SNHLY and CDR2 FYNNEI. The CDR3 reads CASSEQGATGELFF. As DNA, the CDR3 is TGTGCCAGCAGTGAACAGGGGGCGACCGGGGAGCTGTTTTTT.

The table lists this clone with a few counts. The gene calls are TRBV5-4 and TRBJ2-5, with TRBD2 identical over 10 bases. This CDR3 has 18 amino acids. In germline, CDR1 is SGHNT, CDR2 YYREEE (reference sequence). Trimming at V came to 0 bases and at J to 1 base, leaving 9 bases not matched to a gene. CDR3 sequence: CASSLALRASGGQETQYF. The CDR3 DNA sequence: TGTGCCAGCAGCTTGGCTCTTCGAGCTAGCGGGGGCCAAGAGACCCAGTACTTC.

A single count supports this clone. The chain combines TRBV18 with TRBJ2-1; 9 nucleotides agree with TRBD1. The germline V gene encodes CDR1 KGHSH and CDR2 LQKENI. V shed 1 base and J 8 bases; nucleotides not matched to a gene: 9. The CDR3 covers 16 residues. The CDR3 loop is CASSPLAGTGIYEQFF. The DNA of the CDR3 is TGTGCCAGCTCACCACTCGCCGGGACAGGGATCTATGAGCAGTTCTTC. Drawing the rest from reference TRBV18 and TRBJ2-1, the complete variable domain is NAGVMQNPRHLVRRRGQEARLRCSPMKGHSHVYWYRQLPEEGLKFMVYLQKENIIDESGMPKERFSAEFPKEGPSILRIQQVVRGDSAAYFCASSPLAGTGIYEQFFGPGTRLTVL.

This chain links TRBV13 with TRBJ2-1, with a tentative D call TRBD1 (6 bases). Germline CDR1 PRHDT, CDR2 FYEKMQ (reference sequence). V was shortened by 5 bases and J by 5 bases, with 16 bases between the two germline ends. CDR3 length equals 15 residues. The DNA for the CDR3 is TGTGCCAGCAGCCCCAGACAGGTACAAAACAATGAGCAGTTCTTC. This codes for CASSPRQVQNNEQFF.

This chain uses TRBV5-1 with TRBJ2-2; 14 bases match TRBD2. Germline lookup yields CDR1 SGHRS and CDR2 YFSETQ. This CDR3 spans 18 amino acids. J was trimmed by 3 bases and V by 3 bases; bases with no gene match: 7. For the CDR3, the DNA is TGCGCCAGCAGCTCCCTGACTAGCGGGAGGGTCGACACCGGGGAGCTGTTTTTT. It yields the protein CASSSLTSGRVDTGELFF.

This chain joins TRBV5-1 and TRBJ2-3; TRBD2 matches 12 bases. The CDR3 totals 16 residues. J gave up 0 bases and V 3 bases, and 2 bases lay outside the gene matches. Germline CDR1 is SGHRS and CDR2 is YFSETQ. DNA of the CDR3: TGCGCCAGCAGCTGGACTAGCGGGGCTAGCACAGATACGCAGTATTTT. Its protein is CASSWTSGASTDTQYF.

The chain couples TRBV6-5 to TRBJ2-7; D is uncertain. In germline, CDR1 is MNHEY, CDR2 SVGAGI. CDR3 length: 12 amino acids. Trimming removed 8 bases at V and 3 bases at J, with 11 bases between. Written as DNA, the CDR3 is TGTGCCAGCGGGCGTTTTTACTACGAGCAGTACTTC. It specifies CASGRFYYEQYF.

Only a few counts were recorded for this clone. The chain combines TRBV19 with TRBJ2-3; D is possibly TRBD1 (6 bases). This CDR3 is 18 amino acids long. V dropped 3 bases and J dropped 1 base, with 20 bases sitting between them. Germline CDR1 LNHDA, CDR2 SQIVND (reference sequence). CDR3 nucleotide sequence: TGTGCCAGTAGTATTGAGTTAGTGGGGGCGGCTGGCACAGATACGCAGTATTTT. Translating it yields CASSIELVGAAGTDTQYF.

This clone showed up just once. V usage is TRBV2 and J usage is TRBJ2-3; 7 bases line up with TRBD2. Germline loops: CDR1 SNHLY, CDR2 FYNNEI. V lost 9 bases to trimming and J lost 6 bases; unmatched junction nucleotides: 12. The CDR3 runs to 14 residues. Here the CDR3 reads CARDAFFSGDTQYF. Written as DNA, the CDR3 is TGTGCCAGGGACGCGTTTTTTAGCGGGGATACGCAGTATTTT.

CDR3 in amino acids: CASSGDSHYQPQHF. In DNA form, the CDR3 reads TGTGCCAGCAGCGGGGACAGCCATTATCAGCCCCAGCATTTT. The rearrangement joins TRBV6-5 to TRBJ1-5, with 7 bases lining up with TRBD1. Germline V CDR1 and CDR2: MNHEY, SVGAGI. The CDR3 consists of 14 residues. The J segment lost 5 bases and the V segment lost 6 bases, leaving 7 bases of the junction unmatched.

This clone was observed a single time. The chain couples TRBV29-1 to TRBJ2-7, with 7 bases lining up with TRBD2. The CDR3 is made up of 14 amino acids. Germline V gene lookup returns CDR1 SQVTM and CDR2 ANQGSEA. With 1 base clipped from V and 0 bases from J, the junction kept 3 bases outside the gene matches. CDR3 residues: CSVEGGRDSYEQYF. The DNA for the CDR3 is TGCAGCGTTGAAGGCGGGAGAGACTCCTACGAGCAGTACTTC.

The chain carries TRBV12-3 or TRBV12-4 and TRBJ1-1; the D is unclear. The CDR3 is 13 residues long. V was trimmed by 2 bases and J by 7 bases, leaving 11 bases between them. CDR3 protein: CASSLRGFNEAFF. As DNA, the CDR3 is TGTGCCAGCAGTTTAAGAGGCTTTAATGAAGCTTTCTTT.

The chain has TRBV2 and TRBJ2-2; D gene uncertain. V dropped 3 bases and J dropped 3 bases, with 5 bases sitting between them. CDR1 and CDR2 from the germline V gene are SNHLY and FYNNEI. The CDR3 covers 13 residues. Here the CDR3 DNA reads TGTGCCAGCAGTGACTTTTACACCGGGGAGCTGTTTTTT. It yields the protein CASSDFYTGELFF. Full variable domain (rest looked up from reference TRBV2 and TRBJ2-2): EPEVTQTPSHQVTQMGQEVILRCVPISNHLYFYWYRQILGQKVEFLVSFYNNEISEKSEIFDDQFSVERPDGSNFTLKIRSTKLEDSAMYFCASSDFYTGELFFGEGSRLTVL.

This chain links TRBV7-8 with TRBJ1-5; TRBD1 aligns across 8 bases. The CDR3 loop spans 17 amino acids. V shed 5 bases and J 1 base; nucleotides not matched to a gene: 10. Germline V gene sequence: CDR1 SGHVS, CDR2 FQNEAQ. CDR3 sequence reads: CASSETPDRASNQPQHF. CDR3 nucleotide sequence: TGTGCCAGCAGCGAGACCCCGGACAGGGCCAGCAATCAGCCCCAGCATTTT.

The chain is built from TRBV5-5 and TRBJ2-5; the match to TRBD1 covers 7 bases. Losses at the gene ends were 2 bases for V and 3 bases for J; bases not matched to a gene: 1. This CDR3 is 13 amino acids long. The germline V gene has CDR1 SGHKS and CDR2 YYEKEE (reference sequence). The CDR3 nucleotides are TGTGCCAGCAGCTTTGGGACAGAAGAGACCCAGTACTTC. Amino acid sequence: CASSFGTEETQYF.

The J gene is TRBJ1-5, the V gene TRBV27, with D tentatively TRBD1 (5 bases). V shed 6 bases and J shed 4 bases, with 10 bases lying between them. The germline CDR1 and CDR2 sequences are MNHEY and SMNVEV (reference sequence). CDR3 length: 13 amino acids. CDR3 in DNA: TGTGCCAGCAGCAGTAACAGGAATCAGCCCCAGCATTTT. It is translated as CASSSNRNQPQHF.

The chain combines TRBV7-9 with TRBJ1-2; the D is unclear. Trimming took 0 bases from V and 0 from J, leaving 5 bases between them. CDR1 is SEHNR and CDR2 is FQNEAQ in the germline V gene (reference sequence). This CDR3 comprises 14 residues. The CDR3 nucleotides read TGTGCCAGCAGCTTAGCGGGAGCTAACTATGGCTACACCTTC. This encodes CASSLAGANYGYTF. The complete variable domain, with remaining parts taken from reference TRBV7-9 and TRBJ1-2, reads DTGVSQNPRHKITKRGQNVTFRCDPISEHNRLYWYRQTLGQGPEFLTYFQNEAQLEKSRLLSDRFSAERPKGSFSTLEIQRTEQGDSAMYLCASSLAGANYGYTFGSGTRLTVV.

The rearrangement joins TRBV6-5 to TRBJ2-2; 8 bases align to TRBD1. The V gene end was trimmed by 5 bases and the J gene end by 4 bases; junction bases not matched to a gene: 3. Germline V gene data show CDR1 as MNHEY and CDR2 as SVGAGI. This CDR3 comprises 14 residues. The CDR3 spells CASSRTGFTGELFF. In nucleotides, the CDR3 is TGTGCCAGCAGTAGGACAGGGTTCACCGGGGAGCTGTTTTTT.

This clone was detected only once. The DNA for the CDR3 is TGTGCCAGCAGCCATACTAGAGCGGGTGGGCGGAGCGATGAGCAGTTCTTC. Translated, it gives CASSHTRAGGRSDEQFF. The chain recombines TRBV7-9 with TRBJ2-1; a possible D gene is TRBD2 (6 bases). The CDR3 is 17 residues long. Trimming removed 5 bases at V and 8 bases at J, with 25 bases between. CDR1 SEHNR and CDR2 FQNEAQ come from the germline V gene (reference sequence).

The chain combines TRBV3-1 (or the pseudogene TRBV3-2) with TRBJ1-1; D not certain. This CDR3 contains 12 residues. Looked up from germline, CDR1 is LGHDT and CDR2 is YNNKEL (reference sequence). Trimming cost V 4 bases and J 2 bases, with 5 bases left between them. Here the CDR3 reads CASSLFNTEAFF. The CDR3 DNA reads TGTGCCAGCAGCCTCTTCAACACTGAAGCTTTCTTT.

This chain joins TRBV19 and TRBJ1-4, with a tentative D call TRBD1 (5 bases). From germline, CDR1 is LNHDA and CDR2 SQIVND (reference sequence). This CDR3 contains 17 residues. V lost 6 bases to trimming and J lost 5 bases, with 22 bases between them. The CDR3 DNA reads as TGTGCCAGTAGGGACTTCGGGGGTGCAGGCTCAAATGAAAAACTGTTTTTT. Amino acid sequence: CASRDFGGAGSNEKLFF.